These 5 T cell receptor beta chains were all obtained from the same sample, sequenced in a study of beta chain features in type 1 diabetes. Study observations and caveats: Shorter TCRB CDR3s, moderately but significantly so, were found in Type 1 diabetes patients in all four CD4+ subsets.

The entirety of the isolated RNA underwent reverse transcription, so expressed TCRB transcripts were sequenced. Here immunoSEQ multiplex PCR was the method, and the copy in TCRdb shows in-frame clones only, minus some. In the table there are almost 350,000 clones, 9.3% of which are singletons. These receptors have no known antigen. Sequenced material: central memory CD4+ T cells from blood. These receptors all come from a man aged 30 to 39 with type 1 diabetes.

The chain uses TRBV7-2 and TRBJ2-5; 7 bases line up with TRBD1. This CDR3 contains 16 residues. Trimming removed 5 bases from V and 3 bases from J; junction bases left unmatched: 12. Germline V gene data show CDR1 as SGHTA and CDR2 as FQGNSA. CDR3: CASSPRQGEGEETQYF. CDR3 in DNA: TGTGCCAGCAGCCCCCGACAGGGCGAGGGGGAAGAGACCCAGTACTTC.

This clone was observed many times. The same CDR3 also results from other DNA sequences found in this sample. The chain combines TRBV29-1 with TRBJ1-1, with 8 bases lining up with TRBD1. The CDR3 runs to 13 residues. Germline V gene data show CDR1 as SQVTM and CDR2 as ANQGSEA. V dropped 7 bases and J dropped 0; count of bases not matched to a gene: 4. The DNA for the CDR3 is TGCAGCGGAAGACAGGGGTTGAACACTGAAGCTTTCTTT. It codes for CSGRQGLNTEAFF.

The rearrangement joins TRBV28 to TRBJ1-1, with 10 bases aligning to TRBD1. There are 15 residues in the CDR3. From germline, CDR1 is MDHEN and CDR2 SYDVKM. With 8 bases clipped from V and 3 bases from J, the junction kept 9 bases outside the gene matches. CDR3 DNA: TGTGCCAGCTCGGACAGGGGGGCGGCGGACACTGAAGCTTTCTTT. This sequence encodes CASSDRGAADTEAFF.

This clone was picked up many times. V and J are TRBV5-1 and TRBJ1-4; 9 bases agree with TRBD1. Germline values: CDR1 SGHRS, CDR2 YFSETQ. This CDR3 region has 12 residues. The V segment lost 5 bases and the J segment 7 bases; nucleotides outside the gene matches: 0. The CDR3 spells CASRDRGEKLFF. CDR3 coding DNA: TGCGCCAGCAGGGACAGGGGTGAAAAACTGTTTTTT.

This clone has only a few counts. V and J are TRBV28 and TRBJ1-4; D possibly corresponds to TRBD1 (5 bases). The CDR3 consists of 16 residues. V was pared by 3 bases and J by 10 bases, with 21 bases between. Germline V gene lookup returns CDR1 MDHEN and CDR2 SYDVKM. Here the CDR3 reads CASSFIDGREVGKLFF. DNA for the CDR3: TGTGCCAGCAGTTTTATTGACGGCAGGGAAGTTGGAAAACTGTTTTTT.